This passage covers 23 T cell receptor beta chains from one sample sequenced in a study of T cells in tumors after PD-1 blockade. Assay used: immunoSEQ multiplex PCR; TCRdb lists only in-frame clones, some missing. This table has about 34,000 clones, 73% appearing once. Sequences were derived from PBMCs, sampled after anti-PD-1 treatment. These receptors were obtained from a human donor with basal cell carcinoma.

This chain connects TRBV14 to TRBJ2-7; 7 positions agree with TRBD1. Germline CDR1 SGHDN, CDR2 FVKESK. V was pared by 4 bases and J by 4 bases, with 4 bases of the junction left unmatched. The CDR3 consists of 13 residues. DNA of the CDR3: TGTGCCAGCAGCCGGGACAGAAAATACGAGCAGTACTTC. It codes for CASSRDRKYEQYF.

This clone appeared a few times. The CDR3 reads CASSTQGSPRPQHF. CDR3 nucleotides: TGTGCCAGCAGCACACAGGGGTCCCCAAGGCCCCAGCATTTT. This chain links TRBV6-5 with TRBJ1-5, with TRBD1 identical over 7 bases. This CDR3 comprises 14 residues. After removal of 6 bases from V and 9 bases from J, the junction contained 11 bases not matched to a gene. The germline V gene encodes CDR1 MNHEY and CDR2 SVGAGI.

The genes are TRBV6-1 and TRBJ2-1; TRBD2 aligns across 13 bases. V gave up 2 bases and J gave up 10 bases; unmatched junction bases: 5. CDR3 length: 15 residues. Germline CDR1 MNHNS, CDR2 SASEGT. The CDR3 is CASSEPGLAGVEQFF. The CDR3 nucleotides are TGTGCCAGCAGTGAACCCGGACTAGCGGGAGTCGAGCAGTTCTTC.

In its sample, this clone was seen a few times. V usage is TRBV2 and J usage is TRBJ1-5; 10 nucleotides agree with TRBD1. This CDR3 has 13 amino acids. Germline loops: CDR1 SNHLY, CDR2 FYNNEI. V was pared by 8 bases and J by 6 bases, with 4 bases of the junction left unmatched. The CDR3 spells CASQGDRGQPQHF. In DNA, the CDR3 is TGTGCCAGCCAGGGGGACAGGGGTCAGCCCCAGCATTTT.

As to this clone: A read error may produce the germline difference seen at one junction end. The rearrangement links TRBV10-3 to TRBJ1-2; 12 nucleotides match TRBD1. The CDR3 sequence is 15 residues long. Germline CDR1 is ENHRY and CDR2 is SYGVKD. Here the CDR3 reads CAISDPTGTGGTDAF. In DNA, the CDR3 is TGTGCCATCAGTGACCCCACAGGGACAGGGGGCACCGACGCCTTC.

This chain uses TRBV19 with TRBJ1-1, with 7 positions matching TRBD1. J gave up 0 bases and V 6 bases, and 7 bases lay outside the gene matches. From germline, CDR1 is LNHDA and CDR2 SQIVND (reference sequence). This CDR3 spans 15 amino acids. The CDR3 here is CASRGQTLMNTEAFF. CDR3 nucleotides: TGTGCCAGTAGGGGACAGACCCTCATGAACACTGAAGCTTTCTTT.

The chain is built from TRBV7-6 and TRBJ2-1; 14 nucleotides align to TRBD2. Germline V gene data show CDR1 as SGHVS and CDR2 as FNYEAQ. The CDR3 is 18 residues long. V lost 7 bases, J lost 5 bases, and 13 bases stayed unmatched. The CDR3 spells CASNPGLAGGSGHNEQFF. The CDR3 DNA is TGTGCCAGCAACCCCGGACTAGCGGGGGGCTCTGGGCACAATGAGCAGTTCTTC.

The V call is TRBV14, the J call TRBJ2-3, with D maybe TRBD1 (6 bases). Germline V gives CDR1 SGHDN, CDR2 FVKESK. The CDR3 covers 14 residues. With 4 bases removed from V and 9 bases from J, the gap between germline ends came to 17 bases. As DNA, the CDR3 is TGTGCCAGCAGCCCTTACTTACAGGGTAAGACGCAGTATTTT. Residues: CASSPYLQGKTQYF.

The CDR3 DNA is TGTGCCAGCAGCAACGACAGGGGGGCCTACTATGGCTACACCTTC. Amino acid sequence: CASSNDRGAYYGYTF. The rearrangement joins TRBV6-5 to TRBJ1-2; 9 bases are shared with TRBD1. The V gene's germline CDR1 is MNHEY and CDR2 SVGAGI. The CDR3 sequence is 15 residues long. J was trimmed by 3 bases and V by 6 bases; bases with no gene match: 8.

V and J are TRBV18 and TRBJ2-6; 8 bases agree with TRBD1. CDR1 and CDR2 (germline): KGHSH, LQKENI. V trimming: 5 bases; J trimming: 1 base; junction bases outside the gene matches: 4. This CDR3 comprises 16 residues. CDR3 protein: CASSNRTGSGANVLTF. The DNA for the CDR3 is TGTGCCAGCTCAAACCGGACAGGGTCTGGGGCCAACGTCCTGACTTTC.

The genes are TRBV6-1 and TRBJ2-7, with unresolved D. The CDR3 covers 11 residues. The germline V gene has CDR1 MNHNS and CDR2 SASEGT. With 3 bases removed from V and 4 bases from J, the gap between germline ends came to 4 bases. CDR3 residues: CASSDGYEQYF. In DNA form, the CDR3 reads TGTGCCAGCAGTGATGGGTACGAGCAGTACTTC.

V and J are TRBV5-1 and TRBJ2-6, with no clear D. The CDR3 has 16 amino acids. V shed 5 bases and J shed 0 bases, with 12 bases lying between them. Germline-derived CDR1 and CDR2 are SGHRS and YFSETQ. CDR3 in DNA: TGCGCCAGCAGAAGGACCCAAAGCTCTGGGGCCAACGTCCTGACTTTC. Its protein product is CASRRTQSSGANVLTF.

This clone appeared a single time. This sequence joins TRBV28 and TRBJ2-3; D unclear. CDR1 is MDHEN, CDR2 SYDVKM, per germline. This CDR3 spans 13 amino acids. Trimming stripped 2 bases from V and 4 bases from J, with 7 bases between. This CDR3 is CASSLKVPDTQYF. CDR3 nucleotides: TGTGCCAGCAGTTTAAAAGTCCCAGATACGCAGTATTTT.

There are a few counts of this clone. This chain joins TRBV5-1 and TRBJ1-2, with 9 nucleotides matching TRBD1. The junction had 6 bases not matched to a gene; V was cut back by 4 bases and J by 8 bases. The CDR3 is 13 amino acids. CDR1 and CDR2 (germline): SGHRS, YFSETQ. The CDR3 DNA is TGCGCCAGCAGCGTGGGACAGGGCGGCGGCTACACCTTC. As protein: CASSVGQGGGYTF.

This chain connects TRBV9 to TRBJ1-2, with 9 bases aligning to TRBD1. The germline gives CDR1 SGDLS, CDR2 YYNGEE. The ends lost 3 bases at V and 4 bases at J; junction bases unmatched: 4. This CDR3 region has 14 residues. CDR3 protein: CASSGSTGGYGYTF. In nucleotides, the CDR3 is TGTGCCAGCAGCGGGTCGACAGGGGGCTATGGCTACACCTTC.

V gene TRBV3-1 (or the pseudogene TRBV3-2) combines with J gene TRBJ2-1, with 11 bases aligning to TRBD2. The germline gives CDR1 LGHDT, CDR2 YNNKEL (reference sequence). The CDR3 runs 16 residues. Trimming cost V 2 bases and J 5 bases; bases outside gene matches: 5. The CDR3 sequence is CASSQIAGGKNNEQFF. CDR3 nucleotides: TGTGCCAGCAGCCAAATAGCGGGGGGGAAGAACAATGAGCAGTTCTTC.

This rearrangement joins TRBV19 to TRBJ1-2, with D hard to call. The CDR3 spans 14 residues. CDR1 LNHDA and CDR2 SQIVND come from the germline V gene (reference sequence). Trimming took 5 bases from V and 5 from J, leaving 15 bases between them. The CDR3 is CASSYFQEGYGYTF. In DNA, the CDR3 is TGTGCCAGTAGTTATTTTCAAGAGGGTTATGGCTACACCTTC.

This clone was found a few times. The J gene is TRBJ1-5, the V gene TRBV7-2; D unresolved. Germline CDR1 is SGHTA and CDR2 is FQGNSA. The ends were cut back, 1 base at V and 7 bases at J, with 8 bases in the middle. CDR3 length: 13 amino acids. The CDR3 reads CASSLGSVQPQHF. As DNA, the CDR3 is TGTGCCAGCAGCTTAGGCAGCGTACAGCCCCAGCATTTT. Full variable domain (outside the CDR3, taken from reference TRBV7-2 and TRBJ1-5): GAGVSQSPSNKVTEKGKDVELRCDPISGHTALYWYRQSLGQGLEFLIYFQGNSAPDKSGLPSDRFSAERTGGSVSTLTIQRTQQEDSAVYLCASSLGSVQPQHFGDGTRLSIL.

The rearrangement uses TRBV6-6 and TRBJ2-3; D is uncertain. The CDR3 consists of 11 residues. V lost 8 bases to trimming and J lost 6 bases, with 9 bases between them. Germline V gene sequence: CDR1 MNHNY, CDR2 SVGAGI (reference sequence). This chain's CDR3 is CASLKTDTQYF. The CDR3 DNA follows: TGTGCCAGCCTTAAAACGGATACGCAGTATTTT.

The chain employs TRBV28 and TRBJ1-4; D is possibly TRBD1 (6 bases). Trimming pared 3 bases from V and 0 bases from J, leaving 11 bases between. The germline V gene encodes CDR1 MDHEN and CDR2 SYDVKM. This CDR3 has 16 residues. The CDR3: CASSFAGGTTNEKLFF. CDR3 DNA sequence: TGTGCCAGCAGTTTTGCGGGGGGCACAACTAATGAAAAACTGTTTTTT.

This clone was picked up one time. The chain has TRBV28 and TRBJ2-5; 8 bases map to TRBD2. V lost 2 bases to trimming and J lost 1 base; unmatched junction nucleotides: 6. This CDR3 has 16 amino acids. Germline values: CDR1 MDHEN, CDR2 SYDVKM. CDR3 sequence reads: CASSLTGGAFQETQYF. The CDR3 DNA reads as TGTGCCAGCAGTTTAACGGGGGGGGCCTTCCAAGAGACCCAGTACTTC.

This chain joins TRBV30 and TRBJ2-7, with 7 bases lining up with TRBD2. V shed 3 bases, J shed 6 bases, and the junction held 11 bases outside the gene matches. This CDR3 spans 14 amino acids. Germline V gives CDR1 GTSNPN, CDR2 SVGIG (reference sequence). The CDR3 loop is CAWRSLPGGGEQYF. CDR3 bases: TGTGCCTGGAGATCCCTCCCGGGAGGTGGCGAGCAGTACTTC.

The CDR3 is CASSLQGSSYEQYF. The CDR3 nucleotides read TGCGCCAGCAGCTTGCAGGGGAGCTCCTACGAGCAGTACTTC. The chain couples TRBV5-1 to TRBJ2-7; possibly TRBD1 for D (6 bases). In germline, CDR1 is SGHRS, CDR2 YFSETQ. V was cut by 1 base and J by 0 bases, with 8 bases left in between. The CDR3 consists of 14 residues.